The sample holds one count of the clone carrying this T cell receptor (beta chain). No antigen is known for it. The sample is drawn from a study of cytomegalovirus exposure and HLA in healthy donors. Study-wide points: CMV antigen specificity was confirmed in vitro for a few CMV-associated chains. Common viral pathogens were later found to be apparently linked to several of the most significant clusters. The investigators catalogued 150 to 200 TCR beta chains as cytomegalovirus-associated. It was in a later analysis that TCR association rates were seen to vary by HLA locus, highest for DRB1 and lowest for HLA-C.

Germline V gives CDR1 MNHNS, CDR2 SASEGT. This CDR3 region has 12 residues. The V end lost 4 bases, the J end lost 10 bases, and 13 bases lay between the germline ends. Both 60 Vbeta primers and 13 Jbeta primers went into the PCR. The repertoire was sequenced with immunoSEQ multiplex PCR; TCRdb's copy has only in-frame clones and lacks some. Altogether about 180,000 clones are present, 75% to 85% being singletons, with the ten largest covering 2% to 2.5%. The clonotype originates from a woman aged 25 to 39 in good health and CMV-seronegative. Specimen: PBMCs. This chain joins TRBV6-1 and TRBJ1-1; perhaps TRBD1 as D (6 bases). CDR3 bases: TGTGCCAGCAGTGGGACAGTGGGGGTAGCTTTCTTT. Translating it yields CASSGTVGVAFF.